The 11 T cell receptor beta chains below were found in one sample sequenced in a study of PD-1 blockade in classical Hodgkin lymphoma. Clones were sequenced by immunoSEQ multiplex PCR, and TCRdb holds only the in-frame ones, with some missing. The sample lists about 21,000 clones; 85% to 90% were seen once. Time point in this sample: cycle 4 day 1 (C4D1), after more than 5 weeks of nivolumab. There was relapse after autologous stem cell transplantation in every patient, and there was variation in brentuximab vedotin exposure. This specimen consisted of peripheral blood mononuclear cells (PBMCs), obtained before the fourth cycle of nivolumab. The receptors were gathered from a human donor with classical Hodgkin lymphoma.

The chain is built from TRBV11-3 and TRBJ2-3, with 7 bases lining up with TRBD2. With 5 bases clipped from V and 2 bases from J, the junction kept 13 bases outside the gene matches. The CDR3 contains 17 residues. Germline assignment: CDR1 SGHNT and CDR2 YENEEA. CDR3 in DNA: TGTGCCAGCAGCAGAGGGAGGGGAAGTCAGCACACAGATACGCAGTATTTT. Residues: CASSRGRGSQHTDTQYF.

The V gene is TRBV7-9, the J gene TRBJ1-4; no clear D. The CDR3 sequence is 14 residues long. V was cut by 2 bases and J by 8 bases, with 12 bases left in between. CDR1 and CDR2 from the germline V gene are SEHNR and FQNEAQ (reference sequence). The CDR3 here is CASSLSGVDEKLFF. Written as DNA, the CDR3 is TGTGCCAGCAGCTTATCCGGGGTAGACGAAAAACTGTTTTTT. Combining the CDR3 with reference TRBV7-9 and TRBJ1-4 gives the whole variable domain DTGVSQNPRHKITKRGQNVTFRCDPISEHNRLYWYRQTLGQGPEFLTYFQNEAQLEKSRLLSDRFSAERPKGSFSTLEIQRTEQGDSAMYLCASSLSGVDEKLFFGSGTQLSVL.

The CDR3 DNA reads as TGCAGCGTTGAAAGACTTGTTGCTCAGAACACTGAAGCTTTCTTT. This gives the protein CSVERLVAQNTEAFF. The chain recombines TRBV29-1 with TRBJ1-1; D is unclear. The CDR3 contains 15 residues. Per germline, CDR1 SQVTM and CDR2 ANQGSEA. V shed 2 bases and J shed 1 base, with 14 bases lying between them.

The rearrangement uses TRBV5-1 and TRBJ2-5, with D perhaps being TRBD1 or TRBD2 (5 bases each). The CDR3 has 15 residues. Germline CDR1 and CDR2: SGHRS and YFSETQ. With 0 bases removed from V and 5 bases from J, the gap between germline ends came to 14 bases. The CDR3 loop is CASSLEGQGGETQYF. The CDR3 DNA follows: TGCGCCAGCAGCTTGGAGGGCCAGGGCGGGGAGACCCAGTACTTC.

V and J are TRBV4-1 and TRBJ1-6, with D hard to call. Germline V CDR1 and CDR2: MGHRA, YSYEKL. V was clipped by 0 bases and J by 6 bases, with 9 bases between them. This CDR3 is built from 15 residues. Here the CDR3 DNA reads TGCGCCAGCAGCCAAGACAGAGTTCCTAATTCACCCCTCCACTTT. Its translation is CASSQDRVPNSPLHF.

The chain combines TRBV14 with TRBJ2-7; unclear D gene. V was pared by 1 base and J by 6 bases, with 7 bases between. The CDR3 consists of 12 residues. The germline gives CDR1 SGHDN, CDR2 FVKESK. In nucleotides, the CDR3 is TGTGCCAGCAGCCAAGTAGGGTTCGAGCAGTACTTC. This sequence encodes CASSQVGFEQYF.

This chain links TRBV30 with TRBJ2-5; 7 bases are shared with TRBD1. After removal of 2 bases from V and 1 base from J, the junction contained 4 bases not matched to a gene. The CDR3 runs to 14 residues. Germline loops: CDR1 GTSNPN, CDR2 SVGIG (reference sequence). The CDR3 DNA reads TGTGCCTGGAGTCCGGACAGGAGCCAAGAGACCCAGTACTTC. Its translation is CAWSPDRSQETQYF.

The CDR3 is CASSYTGTGDYEQYF. In DNA form, the CDR3 reads TGTGCCAGCAGTTACACCGGGACGGGAGACTACGAGCAGTACTTC. V gene TRBV6-5 combines with J gene TRBJ2-7; D is perhaps TRBD2 (6 bases). CDR3 length equals 15 residues. V lost 2 bases and J lost 3, with 14 bases in between. CDR1 MNHEY and CDR2 SVGAGI come from the germline V gene.

This clone was counted a few times. The gene calls are TRBV2 and TRBJ2-3, with D unresolved. V lost 6 bases, J lost 6 bases, and 10 bases lay in between. CDR1 SNHLY and CDR2 FYNNEI come from the germline V gene. CDR3 length: 12 amino acids. The CDR3 region has the DNA TGTGCCAGCAGCTCCCAGATTGATACGCAGTATTTT. This encodes CASSSQIDTQYF.

V and J are TRBV7-2 and TRBJ1-2; TRBD1 matches 7 bases. Germline CDR1 reads SGHTA; CDR2 reads FQGNSA. V gave up 5 bases and J gave up 6 bases; unmatched junction bases: 9. CDR3 size: 14 residues. The CDR3 sequence: CASSRRQGPDGYTF. CDR3 coding DNA: TGTGCCAGCAGCCGGAGACAGGGCCCTGATGGCTACACCTTC.

This rearrangement joins TRBV5-4 to TRBJ2-5; 7 positions agree with TRBD1. Germline V lookup: CDR1 SGHNT, CDR2 YYREEE (reference sequence). The CDR3 totals 13 residues. V shed 4 bases, J shed 5 bases, and the junction held 5 bases outside the gene matches. CDR3 DNA sequence: TGTGCCAGCAGCATCGGACAGGAGGAGACCCAGTACTTC. Protein sequence: CASSIGQEETQYF.